This T cell receptor (beta chain) was found in a study of regulatory T cells in long-lasting Graves disease. About this clonotype itself: Its antigen is currently unknown.

Study-level points and caveats: Accuracy may have suffered from the small sample size.

V trimming: 4 bases; J trimming: 6 bases; junction bases outside the gene matches: 4. This CDR3 spans 14 amino acids. CDR1 SGHKS and CDR2 YYEKEE come from the germline V gene (reference sequence). iRepertoire HTBI primers and Arm-PCR of CDR3 regions built TCR beta libraries. TCRdb re-called the multiplex PCR reads with MiXCR, one entry per CDR3 protein. The repertoire holds about 330,000 distinct CDR3 sequences, with about 17% as singletons. Sample time point: newly diagnosed GD, antithyroid drugs for less than 3 months. Researchers made the TCR library from RNA that was extracted from PBMCs. A further study also used this sample, focusing on T cells in Graves' hyperthyroidism and ophthalmopathy.

Sequences were derived from peripheral blood mononuclear cells (PBMCs), sampled at new diagnosis, from a patient treated with antithyroid drugs. This receptor was identified in a woman between 18 and 30 years old with Graves disease. The chain carries TRBV5-5 and TRBJ2-6; 7 nucleotides agree with TRBD1. The CDR3 sequence is CASSRGGEANVLTF. The CDR3, as DNA: TGTGCCAGCAGCAGAGGGGGCGAGGCCAACGTCCTGACTTTC.